A single sample gave rise to the 17 T cell receptor beta chains below, sequenced in a study of T cells in Graves' hyperthyroidism and ophthalmopathy. Using RNA transcripts as the source, TCR beta CDR3 regions were amplified. Researchers ran a first-round RT-PCR on the TCR CDR3 using the HTBI primer set. TCRdb re-called the multiplex PCR reads with MiXCR, one entry per CDR3 protein. The data show hundreds of thousands of distinct CDR3 sequences, with 20% to 25% seen just once and around a third held by the top ten. Sequencing was done on a sample of blood. The receptor set was obtained from a man between 25 and 39 years old with Graves' ophthalmopathy.

This clonotype was counted between two and nine times. The chain employs TRBV7-9 and TRBJ2-1; D possibly corresponds to TRBD2 (5 bases). The V end was cut by 1 base, the J end by 8 bases, with 6 bases between. CDR3 length: 12 residues. Germline lookup yields CDR1 SEHNR and CDR2 FQNEAQ (reference sequence). The CDR3 region is CASSLVSDEQFF. For the CDR3, the DNA is TGTGCCAGCAGCTTAGTTAGCGATGAGCAGTTCTTC. Filled out from reference TRBV7-9 and TRBJ2-1, the complete variable domain reads DTGVSQNPRHKITKRGQNVTFRCDPISEHNRLYWYRQTLGQGPEFLTYFQNEAQLEKSRLLSDRFSAERPKGSFSTLEIQRTEQGDSAMYLCASSLVSDEQFFGPGTRLTVL.

The rearrangement joins TRBV9 to TRBJ2-7; 7 nucleotides agree with TRBD1. The ends lost 0 bases at V and 6 bases at J; junction bases unmatched: 6. Germline CDR1 and CDR2: SGDLS and YYNGEE. The CDR3 sequence is 14 residues long. The CDR3 reads CASSVGEGGGEQYF. As DNA, the CDR3 is TGTGCCAGCAGCGTAGGCGAAGGGGGCGGCGAGCAGTACTTC.

There are many counts of this clonotype. The V and J genes are TRBV3-1 and TRBJ1-6, with D maybe TRBD1 (5 bases). The germline gives CDR1 LGHDT, CDR2 YNNKEL (reference sequence). The CDR3 is 13 residues long. The V end was cut by 1 base, the J end by 8 bases, with 6 bases between. The CDR3 nucleotides are TGTGCCAGCAGCCAAGGGGGGGATTCACCCCTCCACTTT. Translating it yields CASSQGGDSPLHF.

J is TRBJ2-7 and V is TRBV5-4, with 8 bases identical to TRBD2. The V segment lost 3 bases and the J segment 4 bases; nucleotides outside the gene matches: 12. The V gene's germline CDR1 is SGHNT and CDR2 YYREEE (reference sequence). The CDR3 length is 16 residues. CDR3 residues: CASSSSWVAGSYEQYF. CDR3 DNA: TGTGCCAGCAGCTCGTCTTGGGTAGCGGGATCTTACGAGCAGTACTTC.

With regard to this clonotype: The germline gene is not matched at one end of the junction; a read error may be the cause. The chain recombines TRBV12-3 or TRBV12-4 with TRBJ2-1, with D possibly being TRBD1 (5 bases). The CDR3 totals 17 residues. The CDR3 nucleotides read TGTGCCAGCAGTTTCTTATCGTTGAGCATTAAGGACAATGGGCAGTTCTTC. This encodes CASSFLSLSIKDNGQFF.

The chain couples TRBV19 to TRBJ2-5; 12 nucleotides line up with TRBD2. V was pared by 5 bases and J by 6 bases, with 7 bases of the junction left unmatched. Germline CDR1 LNHDA, CDR2 SQIVND (reference sequence). The CDR3 covers 15 residues. This chain's CDR3 is CASSASGRAGKTQYF. The CDR3 bases are TGTGCCAGTAGTGCTAGCGGGAGGGCCGGGAAGACCCAGTACTTC.

The chain employs TRBV20-1 and TRBJ1-5, with D tentatively TRBD1 (6 bases). The CDR3 is 14 residues long. Germline CDR1 and CDR2: DFQATT and SNEGSKA (reference sequence). Trimming removed 7 bases at V and 5 bases at J, with 18 bases between. The DNA for the CDR3 is TGCAGTGTCGTGGGGGGGGCTAAGCATCAGCCCCAGCATTTT. This encodes CSVVGGAKHQPQHF.

This clonotype has a count of ten or more. The V and J genes are TRBV11-2 and TRBJ2-7, with D tentatively TRBD1 or TRBD2 (5 bases each). This CDR3 spans 15 amino acids. Germline V lookup: CDR1 SGHAT, CDR2 FQNNGV. The V gene lost 5 bases and the J gene lost 3 bases, with 17 bases spanning the gap. In nucleotides, the CDR3 is TGTGCCAGCAGCCTCTGGACGGGACCAAGCTACGAGCAGTACTTC. Residues: CASSLWTGPSYEQYF. The variable domain in full, with the rest retrieved from reference TRBV11-2 and TRBJ2-7, is EAGVAQSPRYKIIEKRQSVAFWCNPISGHATLYWYQQILGQGPKLLIQFQNNGVVDDSQLPKDRFSAERLKGVDSTLKIQPAKLEDSAVYLCASSLWTGPSYEQYFGPGTRLTVT.

The gene calls are TRBV7-2 and TRBJ2-1; D unclear. The germline CDR1 and CDR2 sequences are SGHTA and FQGNSA. CDR3 length: 14 amino acids. V lost 5 bases to trimming and J lost 10 bases, with 18 bases between them. CDR3: CASSRTKGLGEQFF. The CDR3 coding sequence is TGTGCCAGCAGCCGAACTAAGGGCCTAGGGGAGCAGTTCTTC.

In its sample, this clonotype was seen many times. This sequence joins TRBV28 and TRBJ1-1; perhaps TRBD1 as D (6 bases). Germline V gene lookup returns CDR1 MDHEN and CDR2 SYDVKM. Trimming pared 3 bases from V and 5 bases from J, leaving 16 bases between. The CDR3 has 15 residues. The CDR3, as DNA: TGTGCCAGCAGTTTGGGGGCAGCGCGCATTACTGAAGCTTTCTTT. This gives the protein CASSLGAARITEAFF.

This clonotype came up many times. The V and J genes are TRBV30 and TRBJ2-7; TRBD1 or TRBD2 may be the D gene (5 bases each). The V gene's germline CDR1 is GTSNPN and CDR2 SVGIG (reference sequence). The CDR3 contains 13 residues. Trimming removed 1 base from V and 4 bases from J, with 11 bases in between. The CDR3 DNA sequence: TGTGCCTGGAGTGGACTGGGACCTTACGAGCAGTACTTC. It encodes CAWSGLGPYEQYF.

This clonotype was seen many times. This chain joins TRBV7-2 and TRBJ2-7, with TRBD1 matching over 7 bases. The CDR3 sequence is 17 residues long. V was clipped by 5 bases and J by 6 bases; unmatched bases: 19. The germline V gene encodes CDR1 SGHTA and CDR2 FQGNSA. The CDR3 nucleotides are TGTGCCAGCAGCCAACCCCACAGGGGAGTCGGGCGTGGCGAGCAGTACTTC. This codes for CASSQPHRGVGRGEQYF.

The rearrangement links TRBV20-1 to TRBJ2-7; 12 bases are shared with TRBD2. V lost 6 bases, J lost 3 bases, and 15 bases stayed unmatched. The CDR3 runs 17 residues. CDR1 and CDR2 from the germline V gene are DFQATT and SNEGSKA (reference sequence). CDR3 in DNA: TGCAGTGCAGAGACAGGGGAGAGACTAGCGGGAGTCTACGAGCAGTACTTC. Its protein is CSAETGERLAGVYEQYF.

This clonotype has ten or more counts. The gene calls are TRBV20-1 and TRBJ2-4; D not resolved. Looked up from germline, CDR1 is DFQATT and CDR2 is SNEGSKA (reference sequence). The CDR3 length is 14 residues. Trimming cost V 0 bases and J 6 bases, with 12 bases left between them. The CDR3 protein is CSARDSVVGNIQYF. The CDR3 nucleotides read TGCAGTGCTAGAGATTCGGTAGTGGGAAACATTCAGTACTTC.

This clonotype was detected many times. The V and J genes are TRBV2 and TRBJ1-1; TRBD1 matches at 9 bases. V was clipped by 4 bases and J by 5 bases; unmatched bases: 8. The CDR3 runs 15 residues. Per germline, CDR1 SNHLY and CDR2 FYNNEI. CDR3 sequence (DNA): TGTGCCAGCAGTGTTATGGGACAGGGTGTGACTGAAGCTTTCTTT. Encoded protein: CASSVMGQGVTEAFF.

Of note for this clonotype: Given a much more abundant clone one base away, this may be a read error. The chain has TRBV5-8 and TRBJ1-1; D uncertain. The CDR3 runs to 13 residues. Germline V gene lookup returns CDR1 SGHTS and CDR2 YDEGEE. The V and J ends lost 2 bases and 1 base respectively, with 6 bases between them. This CDR3 is CASSFHRNTEAFF. Written as DNA, the CDR3 is TGTGCCAGCAGCTTCCATAGGAACACTGAAGCTTTCTTT.

This chain joins TRBV7-9 and TRBJ2-2, with 7 bases that match TRBD2. J lost 7 bases, V lost 5 bases, and 7 bases had no gene match. Germline loops: CDR1 SEHNR, CDR2 FQNEAQ (reference sequence). This CDR3 is 14 amino acids long. The CDR3 sequence: CASSVRETVGELFF. The DNA for the CDR3 is TGTGCCAGCAGCGTGCGGGAGACGGTCGGGGAGCTGTTTTTT.